This T cell receptor (beta chain) was sequenced during a study of shared clonotypes between healthy human individuals. Assay used: immunoSEQ multiplex PCR; TCRdb lists only in-frame clones, some missing. This sample has over a million clones, with 98% found just once. Looked up from germline, CDR1 is SGHAT and CDR2 is FQNNGV. The CDR3 is made up of 18 amino acids. The junction had 14 bases not matched to a gene; V was cut back by 5 bases and J by 7 bases. The source of this sequence is a man aged 25-45 years in good health. Sequencing was carried out using naive CD4+ T cells sorted from blood. The subset: CD45RA+ positively selected. The chain links TRBV11-2 to TRBJ2-1; the match to TRBD2 covers 13 bases. CDR3 region: CASSHRLAGGPRGNEQFF. The CDR3 DNA reads TGTGCCAGCAGCCACAGACTAGCGGGAGGCCCACGGGGTAATGAGCAGTTCTTC.